In its sample, the clone carrying this TCR beta chain was seen a few times. Its specificity is unknown. A single record per CDR3 protein comes from TCRdb applying MiXCR to the RT-PCR reads. Among about 570,000 distinct CDR3 sequences listed, around 11% were seen once. This record comes from a study of response to subunit inactivated influenza vaccine. Study-level points and caveats: The authors proposed limited new T cell recruitment per seasonal influenza vaccination.

The trim removed 0 bases at V and 3 bases at J, leaving 9 bases unmatched. Germline lookup yields CDR1 MNHEY and CDR2 SVGAGI. This CDR3 spans 17 amino acids. This specimen was PBMCs from blood, taken on the day of vaccination. This clonotype was sampled from a man aged 45 to 65 who received an inactivated influenza vaccine. The chain recombines TRBV6-5 with TRBJ2-7; 9 bases match TRBD1. The CDR3 coding sequence is TGTGCCAGCAGTTACTCTGATCCGGGACAGGGCGTCTACGAGCAGTACTTC. Residues: CASSYSDPGQGVYEQYF.